The rows below give T cell receptor beta chains drawn from one sample of a study of cytomegalovirus exposure and HLA in healthy donors. Clones were read by immunoSEQ multiplex PCR, and TCRdb kept only the in-frame ones, dropping some. Of about 86,000 clones listed, about three quarters were seen once; the top ten hold approximately 7.8%. Specimen: PBMCs. The receptors here all came from a man aged 60-69 years in good health and CMV-seronegative. Each CDR3 is given with its conserved first and last residue. D genes are given only for firm matches. For some rows the clone size is stated as once, few or many, or as a class when expanded; others skip it.

d_call j_call v_call clone_size cdr3_nt cdr3_aa
NA TRBJ1-1 TRBV30 NA TGTGCCTGTTCGACTCGGGGGGCTGGCAAAGCTTTCTTT CACSTRGAGKAFF
TRBD1 TRBJ2-1 TRBV5-4 NA TGTGCCAGCAGCTTGGATCAGGGGGCGGGGAATGAGCAGTTCTTC CASSLDQGAGNEQFF
NA TRBJ2-5 TRBV11-3 few TGTGCCAGCAGCTTAGGATACAGCTCCCAAGAGACCCAGTACTTC CASSLGYSSQETQYF
NA TRBJ1-1 TRBV6-4 few TGTGCCAGCAGTGACTCGAGTCGGGGCACTGAAGCTTTCTTT CASSDSSRGTEAFF
NA TRBJ2-2 TRBV2 few TGTGCCAGCAGCAACAGCAGGGGTACCGGGGAGCTGTTTTTT CASSNSRGTGELFF
TRBD2 TRBJ2-5 TRBV2 NA TGTGCCAGCAGTCCCGGGAGGGAAATGGAGACCCAGTACTTC CASSPGREMETQYF
NA TRBJ1-2 TRBV5-6 NA TGTGCCAGCAGCTTGGGACGGAGGGGCTACACCTTC CASSLGRRGYTF
TRBD2 TRBJ2-6 TRBV18 few TGTGCCAGCTCGAGAGAACTAGCGGGCCTCTCTGGGGCCAACGTCCTGACTTTC CASSRELAGLSGANVLTF
NA TRBJ2-7 TRBV15 NA TGTGCCACCAGCAGACCCCGGGGCGAGCAGTACTTC CATSRPRGEQYF
TRBD1 TRBJ2-7 TRBV6-4 few TGTGCCAGCAGTGACAGTCAGGGGGTATACGAGCAGTACTTC CASSDSQGVYEQYF
TRBD1 TRBJ1-1 TRBV9 NA TGTGCCAGCAGCGTAGTGAACTCATCCGGGACAGTGAACACTGAAGCTTTCTTT CASSVVNSSGTVNTEAFF
TRBD2 TRBJ2-7 TRBV5-5 once TGTGCCAGTGCGTTGGGGGGGAGCTACGAGCAGTACTTC CASALGGSYEQYF